These T cell receptor beta chains were read from a single sample in a study of shared clonotypes between healthy human individuals. Only in-frame clones appear in the TCRdb table, and some are missing; sequencing was by immunoSEQ multiplex PCR. The repertoire has around 600,000 clones, roughly 97% of them found once; the top ten carry 0.057%. The sequencing sample was made of naive CD4+ T cells sorted from blood. Receptors were obtained from a woman in her thirties in good health. CDR3s include the opening cysteine and the closing phenylalanine or tryptophan. Fields, in order: clone size, V gene, D gene, J gene, CDR3 DNA, CDR3 protein. The D gene is left open where the match is weak. Clone size is given for some rows only: seen once, a few or many times, or a class if the clone is expanded.

.	TRBV14	.	TRBJ1-2	TGTGCCAGCAGCCCTACAGGGCCCAACTATGGCTACACCTTC	CASSPTGPNYGYTF
.	TRBV7-2	.	TRBJ1-5	TGTGCCAGCAGCATACAGGGATCCCAGCCCCAGCATTTT	CASSIQGSQPQHF
.	TRBV19	TRBD1	TRBJ2-2	TGTGCCAGTAGTATAGGCCCCGGACAGGGGTTTGGGTCCGGGGAGCTGTTTTTT	CASSIGPGQGFGSGELFF
.	TRBV6-5	.	TRBJ2-2	TGTGCCAGCAGTTTCCACGACACCGGGGAGCTGTTTTTT	CASSFHDTGELFF
.	TRBV2	TRBD1	TRBJ1-2	TGTGCCACAGAGACCGGGACAGAGCCCTATGGCTACACCTTC	CATETGTEPYGYTF
.	TRBV5-4	.	TRBJ2-3	TGTGCCAGCAAGACCAGCCCAGGGGTCACAGATACGCAGTATTTT	CASKTSPGVTDTQYF
.	TRBV6-5	TRBD1	TRBJ1-1	TGTGCCAGCAGTTTCACGGGACAGGGAGTCACTGAAGCTTTCTTT	CASSFTGQGVTEAFF
.	TRBV14	TRBD2	TRBJ2-4	TGTGCCAGCAGCCAAGTGGAGGGACTAGCGGGAATTGGCAAAAACATTCAGTACTTC	CASSQVEGLAGIGKNIQYF
.	TRBV2	TRBD2	TRBJ2-7	TGTGCCAGCAGCACCGGGACTAGCTTGGGCGAGCAGTACTTC	CASSTGTSLGEQYF
.	TRBV5-5	.	TRBJ2-1	TGTGCCAGCAGCCTGGTTTTGGATGAGCAGTTCTTC	CASSLVLDEQFF
.	TRBV6-4	TRBD2	TRBJ2-1	TGTGCCAGCAGTGACGGGACTAGTGCGTTGAATGAGCAGTTCTTC	CASSDGTSALNEQFF
.	TRBV6-5	TRBD1	TRBJ2-2	TGTGCCAGCAGTTCGACAGGGATAGTGGACACCGGGGAGCTGTTTTTT	CASSSTGIVDTGELFF
.	TRBV9	.	TRBJ2-1	TGTGCCAGCAGCTCAAGACCGCCCTCGGAGTTCTTC	CASSSRPPSEFF
once	TRBV18	.	TRBJ2-7	TGTGCCAGCTCACCACCGGAGAACGGTAGGAACGAGCAGTACTTC	CASSPPENGRNEQYF
.	TRBV7-9	.	TRBJ1-1	TGTGCCAGCAGGACAGACACTGAAGCTTTCTTT	CASRTDTEAFF
few	TRBV29-1	.	TRBJ1-2	TGCAGCGGCCACACGTGGGGGGCACGTGGCTACACCTTC	CSGHTWGARGYTF
.	TRBV15	.	TRBJ1-2	TGTGCCACCAGCAGCGGCAGGCAGTATGGCTACACCTTC	CATSSGRQYGYTF
.	TRBV19	.	TRBJ2-1	TGTGCCAGTAGTACGGAGCCGGCCCGGGGGCCCAATGAGCAGTTCTTC	CASSTEPARGPNEQFF
.	TRBV12-5	TRBD2	TRBJ2-3	TGTGCTAGTGGTCCCTCGACCGGGAGGTTGGATACGCAGTATTTT	CASGPSTGRLDTQYF
.	TRBV18	.	TRBJ2-2	TGTGCCAGCTCCACCGGCGATGGGGGTTTCAACCCGAACACCGGGGAGCTGTTTTTT	CASSTGDGGFNPNTGELFF
.	TRBV7-2	TRBD2	TRBJ2-1	TGTGCCAGCAGCTTCCCTAAGGGGGGACTAGCGGGGTACAATGAGCAGTTCTTC	CASSFPKGGLAGYNEQFF
.	TRBV28	.	TRBJ2-1	TGTGCCAGCAGAGCAAACCCCCGAAGGGTATCCCTCAATGAGCAGTTCTTC	CASRANPRRVSLNEQFF
.	TRBV19	TRBD1	TRBJ1-1	TGTGCCAGTAGCCACAGGGGAGGGAACACTGAAGCTTTCTTT	CASSHRGGNTEAFF
.	TRBV7-9	TRBD1	TRBJ2-2	TGTGCCAGCAGCCTCAGGTCGGGCAGGGGGCGCACCGGGGAGCTGTTTTTT	CASSLRSGRGRTGELFF
.	TRBV7-3	.	TRBJ1-1	TGTGCCAGCAGCTTCGGGCCAAGTGACCAAGCTTTCTTT	CASSFGPSDQAFF
.	TRBV2	.	TRBJ1-5	TGTGCCAGCAATCGTGGCAGGGCCCGCGGCCATCAGCCCCAGCATTTT	CASNRGRARGHQPQHF
.	TRBV13	.	TRBJ1-6	TGTGCCAGCAGGATAGGTAGGGTCTATAATTCACCCCTCCACTTT	CASRIGRVYNSPLHF
.	TRBV7-2	.	TRBJ1-1	TGTGCCAGCAGGGGACAAGGGGGCACTGAAGCTTTCTTT	CASRGQGGTEAFF
.	TRBV14	.	TRBJ1-2	TGTGCCAGCAGCCAAGATATAGTCACCTATGGCTACACCTTC	CASSQDIVTYGYTF
.	TRBV5-1	.	TRBJ2-7	TGCGCCAGCAGCCGGGACGGAGGACCCTACGAGCAGTACTTC	CASSRDGGPYEQYF
.	TRBV4-1	.	TRBJ2-2	TGCGCCAGCAGCCAAGACAGGGGGGCCGGGGAGCTGTTTTTT	CASSQDRGAGELFF
.	TRBV15	TRBD1	TRBJ1-1	TGTGCCACCAGCGGACCCCAGTCAGGGGGGCGGACTGAAGCTTTCTTT	CATSGPQSGGRTEAFF
.	TRBV6-4	.	TRBJ2-2	TGTGCCAGCACCGGAATAAAGGGGGTGATCACCGGGGAGCTGTTTTTT	CASTGIKGVITGELFF
.	TRBV6-1	TRBD1	TRBJ2-5	TGTGCCAGCAGTGACTACGGACAGGGAGAGACCCAGTACTTC	CASSDYGQGETQYF
.	TRBV4-2	TRBD1	TRBJ2-4	TGTGCCAGCAGCCAATCTGCGGGACAGGGAGCCAAAAACATTCAGTACTTC	CASSQSAGQGAKNIQYF
.	TRBV6-5	.	TRBJ1-1	TGTGCCAGCAGTTACCGCGCTGAAGCTTTCTTT	CASSYRAEAFF
.	TRBV7-2	.	TRBJ2-7	TGTGCCAGCAGCTTAGCCCTGGGAGGGGGCCACGAGCAGTACTTC	CASSLALGGGHEQYF
few	TRBV10-1	.	TRBJ2-4	TGCGCCAGCAGTGAGAGCACAGGGAGGCACATTCAGTACTTC	CASSESTGRHIQYF
.	TRBV20-1	.	TRBJ2-1	TGCAGTGCTAGGGGTTTCGATGAGCAGTTCTTC	CSARGFDEQFF
.	TRBV6-1	.	TRBJ2-3	TGTGCCAGCAGTGTAGCCCGAATGGGGTTGGGTAGCACAGATACGCAGTATTTT	CASSVARMGLGSTDTQYF
.	TRBV28	TRBD1	TRBJ2-7	TGTGCCAGCAGTATACACAGGGGTTCCTACGAGCAGTACTTC	CASSIHRGSYEQYF
.	TRBV4-2	TRBD2	TRBJ2-2	TGTGCCAGCAGCCAGGGACTAGCGGGAGACACCGGGGAGCTGTTTTTT	CASSQGLAGDTGELFF
once	TRBV27	TRBD2	TRBJ2-1	TGTGCCAGCAGTTCCTTAGCGGGAAGAGGTAATGAGCAGTTCTTC	CASSSLAGRGNEQFF
.	TRBV5-4	TRBD2	TRBJ2-3	TGTGCCAGCAGCATGCGGACTAGCGGGAGAGATACGCAGTATTTT	CASSMRTSGRDTQYF
.	TRBV25-1	.	TRBJ1-4	TGTGCCAGCAGTGAATTGGGGGTTATTGGTGAAAAACTGTTTTTT	CASSELGVIGEKLFF
.	TRBV5-1	.	TRBJ2-1	TGCGCCAGCAGCCCCCTGGGGGGTAGCGGCTACAATGAGCAGTTCTTC	CASSPLGGSGYNEQFF
once	TRBV2	TRBD2	TRBJ2-5	TGTGCCAGCAGGGAAGGACTAGCGGGAGGCCAAGAGACCCAGTACTTC	CASREGLAGGQETQYF
.	TRBV18	.	TRBJ2-1	TGTGCCAGCTCACCACCGGAAGGACTCTACAATGAGCAGTTCTTC	CASSPPEGLYNEQFF
.	TRBV10-3	.	TRBJ2-5	TGTGCCATCAGCCAGGGGAGCGGGACCCAAGAGACCCAGTACTTC	CAISQGSGTQETQYF
.	TRBV11-2	TRBD1	TRBJ2-7	TGTGCCAGCAGCCCGGGACAGGGGGCTTTCTACGAGCAGTACTTC	CASSPGQGAFYEQYF
.	TRBV7-2	.	TRBJ1-1	TGTGCCAGCAGCTCTTCCCGAATACAAGCTTTCTTT	CASSSSRIQAFF
.	TRBV6-5	TRBD2	TRBJ2-5	TGTGCCAGCAGTTCGCCGGGGCGCGGGAGTGGGGAGACCCAGTACTTC	CASSSPGRGSGETQYF
.	TRBV19	TRBD2	TRBJ2-3	TGTGCCAGTAGTGCCGGACTAGCGGGAGGAACAGATACGCAGTATTTT	CASSAGLAGGTDTQYF
.	TRBV29-1	.	TRBJ2-7	TGCAGCGTCGGTGGGCGGGGTCTATACGAGCAGTACTTC	CSVGGRGLYEQYF
.	TRBV5-8	TRBD1	TRBJ2-7	TGTGCCAGCAGCTCTGACAGGGTCCGGTACGAGCAGTACTTC	CASSSDRVRYEQYF
.	TRBV7-9	.	TRBJ2-6	TGTGCCAGCAGCCAGCAGGGCTCTGGGGCCAACGTCCTGACTTTC	CASSQQGSGANVLTF
.	TRBV10-3	.	TRBJ2-7	TGTGCCATCAGTGAGTTAACCGGGGTCCACGAGCAGTACTTC	CAISELTGVHEQYF
.	TRBV13	.	TRBJ2-5	TGTGCCAGCAGCTTGACTGGAATCCAAGAGACCCAGTACTTC	CASSLTGIQETQYF